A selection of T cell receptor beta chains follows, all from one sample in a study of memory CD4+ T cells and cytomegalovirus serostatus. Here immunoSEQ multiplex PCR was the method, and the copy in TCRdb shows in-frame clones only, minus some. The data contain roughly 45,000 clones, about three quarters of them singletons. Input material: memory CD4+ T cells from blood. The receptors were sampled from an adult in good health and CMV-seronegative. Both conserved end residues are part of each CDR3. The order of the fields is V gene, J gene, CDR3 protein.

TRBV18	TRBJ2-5	CASSPPAGGQETQYF
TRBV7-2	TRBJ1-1	CASSLAQHRHTEAFF
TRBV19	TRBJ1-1	CASTMSRDRGRGVITEAFF
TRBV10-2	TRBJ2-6	CASSDYRGISGANVLTF
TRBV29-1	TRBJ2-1	CSVGDRGGYSYNEQFF
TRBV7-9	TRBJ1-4	CASTSPGSGDEKLFF
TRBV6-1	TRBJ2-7	CASGGLYEQYF
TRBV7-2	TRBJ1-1	CASSAGTPVREAFF
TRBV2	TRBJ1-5	CASSVEGFSNQPQHF
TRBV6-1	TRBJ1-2	CASSGKAGTAISYGYTF
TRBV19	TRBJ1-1	CASRRDTSGEAFF